Following are 26 T cell receptor beta chains from one sample sequenced in a study of human T cells and chemical hapten exposure (dated by TCRdb to the early 2020s). Preparation of the library involved RACE. Reads for this sample came from a NextSeq 500. The raw public data were reprocessed by TCRdb itself: fastp quality trimming at Q25, MiXCR clonotype calling, in-frame beta chains only. Entries are consolidated by CDR3 protein sequence, retaining the most common genes and DNA. Here the sample has 100,000 to 150,000 distinct CDR3 sequences; about 9.4% occur a single time. The ten largest clones capture around 2% of the sample. Taken with the paper, the label for time point translates to: healthy volunteer bleed at 2 weeks. Total RNA was extracted from unfractionated whole blood collected in Tempus Blood RNA tubes. Sequences were obtained from whole blood. These receptors all come from a male donor in good health. Some clones in this sample may be carry-over from other donors' samples.

The chain couples TRBV7-9 to TRBJ2-7, with D possibly TRBD2 on 5 matching bases. Germline CDR1 SEHNR, CDR2 FQNEAQ (reference sequence). The CDR3 has 16 amino acids. The V end lost 5 bases, the J end lost 0 bases, and 17 bases lay between the germline ends. The CDR3: CASSPNAGRGSYEQYF. The DNA for the CDR3 is TGTGCCAGCAGCCCTAACGCCGGACGGGGCTCCTACGAGCAGTACTTC.

This clonotype was counted only a few times. The chain uses TRBV7-9 and TRBJ1-6; 8 nucleotides align to TRBD1. The CDR3 covers 15 residues. Germline trimming cut 1 base from V and 8 bases from J; bases unmatched to any gene: 4. CDR1 is SEHNR and CDR2 is FQNEAQ in the germline V gene (reference sequence). The CDR3 sequence is CASSLGQGFDSPLHF. In DNA, the CDR3 is TGTGCCAGCAGCTTAGGACAGGGGTTTGATTCACCCCTCCACTTT.

This rearrangement joins TRBV7-8 to TRBJ2-3; TRBD2 aligns across 10 bases. The germline V gene has CDR1 SGHVS and CDR2 FQNEAQ. The CDR3 sequence is 15 residues long. V dropped 4 bases and J dropped 1; count of bases not matched to a gene: 2. The CDR3 region is CASSSGTSGTDTQYF. The CDR3 DNA sequence: TGTGCCAGCAGCTCCGGGACTAGCGGCACAGATACGCAGTATTTT. The variable domain in full, completed from reference TRBV7-8 and TRBJ2-3, reads GAGVSQSPRYKVAKRGQDVALRCDPISGHVSLFWYQQALGQGPEFLTYFQNEAQLDKSGLPSDRFFAERPEGSVSTLKIQRTQQEDSAVYLCASSSGTSGTDTQYFGPGTRLTVL.

This clonotype showed up many times. V and J are TRBV6-5 and TRBJ1-1, with 7 positions matching TRBD1. Germline CDR1 MNHEY, CDR2 SVGAGI. This CDR3 region has 16 residues. V was pared by 1 base and J by 2 bases, with 7 bases of the junction left unmatched. The CDR3 region has the DNA TGTGCCAGCAGTTACTATCGGGACAGTTCCAACACTGAAGCTTTCTTT. Translation gives CASSYYRDSSNTEAFF.

A few counts support this clonotype. This rearrangement joins TRBV2 to TRBJ1-4, with 11 bases matching TRBD1. V shed 7 bases and J 8 bases; nucleotides not matched to a gene: 12. The CDR3 length is 16 residues. Germline-derived CDR1 and CDR2 are SNHLY and FYNNEI. CDR3 sequence reads: CASNQNPDRGREKLFF. In DNA form, the CDR3 reads TGTGCCAGCAACCAGAACCCGGACAGGGGGCGCGAAAAACTGTTTTTT.

The sample holds many counts of this clonotype. The chain joins TRBV20-1 to TRBJ1-5, with D maybe TRBD1 (5 bases). With 6 bases removed from V and 7 bases from J, the gap between germline ends came to 19 bases. Germline V gives CDR1 DFQATT, CDR2 SNEGSKA (reference sequence). The CDR3 runs 14 residues. The chain's CDR3 is CSARGAGGEQPQHF. The CDR3 DNA is TGCAGTGCACGCGGGGCGGGGGGAGAACAGCCCCAGCATTTT.

This clonotype came up a few times. CDR3: CASSRAGFQETQYF. DNA for the CDR3: TGTGCCAGCAGCCGAGCGGGATTTCAAGAGACCCAGTACTTC. The chain recombines TRBV7-2 with TRBJ2-5, with 7 bases lining up with TRBD2. Germline assignment: CDR1 SGHTA and CDR2 FQGNSA. This CDR3 is built from 14 residues. The V segment lost 5 bases and the J segment 2 bases; nucleotides outside the gene matches: 5.

DNA of the CDR3: TGTGCCAGCAGCTCCGGGAGAGGCACCTACGAGCAGTACTTC. Its protein product is CASSSGRGTYEQYF. The chain uses TRBV9 and TRBJ2-7, with a possible D match to TRBD2 (6 bases). V was clipped by 4 bases and J by 2 bases, with 13 bases between them. Germline CDR1 SGDLS, CDR2 YYNGEE. The CDR3 sequence is 14 residues long.

This clonotype has at least ten counts. This sequence joins TRBV12-3 or TRBV12-4 and TRBJ2-1; maybe TRBD1 (5 bases). This CDR3 spans 14 amino acids. V lost 3 bases, J lost 10 bases, and 16 bases lay in between. The CDR3 DNA reads TGTGCCAGCAGTTTTAGGGGCACCCTTGGAGAGCAGTTCTTC. This translates into CASSFRGTLGEQFF.

The chain joins TRBV6-2 or TRBV6-3 to TRBJ1-1; D remains ambiguous. Germline V gives CDR1 MNHEY, CDR2 SVGEGT. Trimming removed 5 bases at V and 5 bases at J, with 15 bases between. The CDR3 consists of 14 residues. CDR3 region: CASSPPVHGTEAFF. CDR3 coding DNA: TGTGCCAGCAGTCCCCCAGTACACGGGACTGAAGCTTTCTTT.

This clonotype was counted a few times. The chain recombines TRBV2 with TRBJ2-2, with D possibly TRBD1 on 5 matching bases. Trimming removed 1 base from V and 2 bases from J, with 8 bases in between. CDR3 size: 15 residues. Germline V CDR1 and CDR2: SNHLY, FYNNEI. The CDR3 sequence is CASSEGGPNTGELFF. The CDR3 DNA reads as TGTGCCAGCAGTGAAGGGGGCCCCAACACCGGGGAGCTGTTTTTT.

The chain is built from TRBV18 and TRBJ2-5, with unresolved D. Germline loops: CDR1 KGHSH, CDR2 LQKENI. V lost 2 bases and J lost 0, with 7 bases in between. The CDR3 has 14 residues. Here the CDR3 DNA reads TGTGCCAGCTCACCAAAGGTGTACCAAGAGACCCAGTACTTC. This encodes CASSPKVYQETQYF.

This clonotype has ten or more counts. This chain links TRBV7-8 with TRBJ1-1, with a possible D match to TRBD1 (5 bases). CDR1 SGHVS and CDR2 FQNEAQ come from the germline V gene. The CDR3 sequence is 15 residues long. V gave up 5 bases and J gave up 6 bases, with 19 bases separating them. The CDR3 nucleotides read TGTGCCAGCAGCCCGATCTGGGGGGGGGGTTCTGAAGCTTTCTTT. This encodes CASSPIWGGGSEAFF.

This clonotype was counted only a few times. CDR3 residues: CSALGAGGAGNIQYF. The CDR3 DNA is TGCAGCGCTCTAGGGGCAGGGGGCGCGGGGAACATTCAGTACTTC. The V call is TRBV29-1, the J call TRBJ2-4, with TRBD1 matching 8 bases. The J segment lost 7 bases and the V segment lost 7 bases, leaving 15 bases of the junction unmatched. The CDR3 has 15 amino acids. Germline CDR1 SQVTM, CDR2 ANQGSEA.

The rearrangement uses TRBV20-1 and TRBJ2-7; tentative D call: TRBD2 (6 bases). Trimming removed 1 base at V and 0 bases at J, with 10 bases between. CDR1 and CDR2 (germline): DFQATT, SNEGSKA (reference sequence). The CDR3 covers 14 residues. The CDR3 spells CSARVPSDSYEQYF. As DNA, the CDR3 is TGCAGTGCTAGAGTGCCTAGCGACTCCTACGAGCAGTACTTC.

The rearrangement uses TRBV6-2 or TRBV6-3 and TRBJ2-3, with TRBD1 identical over 7 bases. Trimming cost V 6 bases and J 1 base; bases outside gene matches: 10. The CDR3 is 16 amino acids. Germline lookup yields CDR1 MNHEY and CDR2 SVGEGT. The CDR3 is CASRIARGRGTDTQYF. The CDR3 coding sequence is TGTGCCAGCAGAATAGCGAGGGGGCGGGGCACAGATACGCAGTATTTT.

There are a few counts of this clonotype. This sequence joins TRBV12-3 or TRBV12-4 and TRBJ1-4; D uncertain. The V and J ends lost 3 bases and 6 bases respectively, with 17 bases between them. The CDR3 contains 16 residues. The CDR3 DNA follows: TGTGCCAGCAGTTTGTTTGGCGGGGTTGGGGATGAAAAACTGTTTTTT. This sequence encodes CASSLFGGVGDEKLFF.

This clonotype has a count of ten or more. V usage is TRBV6-2 or TRBV6-3 and J usage is TRBJ1-5; D is unclear. V lost 1 base to trimming and J lost 7 bases, with 8 bases between them. The CDR3 consists of 13 residues. The germline CDR1 and CDR2 sequences are MNHEY and SVGEGT. The CDR3 DNA reads as TGTGCCAGCAGTTACTACCCCGAACAGCCCCAGCATTTT. Translating it yields CASSYYPEQPQHF.

The rearrangement links TRBV5-1 to TRBJ1-1, with 9 bases that match TRBD1. The CDR3 has 14 residues. Germline CDR1 reads SGHRS; CDR2 reads YFSETQ. V lost 4 bases to trimming and J lost 6 bases; unmatched junction nucleotides: 7. CDR3 sequence reads: CASSRGQGLPEAFF. CDR3 bases: TGCGCCAGCAGCCGGGGACAGGGACTCCCTGAAGCTTTCTTT.

This clonotype was picked up a small number of times. The gene calls are TRBV20-1 and TRBJ2-7, with TRBD1 identical over 9 bases. This CDR3 contains 15 residues. Germline-derived CDR1 and CDR2 are DFQATT and SNEGSKA (reference sequence). V shed 6 bases, J shed 0 bases, and the junction held 9 bases outside the gene matches. CDR3 sequence (DNA): TGCAGTGCCGAGGAAAGGACAGGGGCCTCCTACGAGCAGTACTTC. This gives the protein CSAEERTGASYEQYF.

This clonotype was observed many times. The DNA is omitted, as the CDR3 cannot be located on it reliably, and the CDR3 follows TCRdb's listing. V usage is TRBV7-5 and J usage is TRBJ1-1; the table's D call TRBD1 went unverified against the DNA. TRBV7-5 is a pseudogene locus. A total of 19 residues make up the CDR3, ends included. CDR3 region: CISVPEALRGLEKNTEAFF.

The rearrangement links TRBV11-2 to TRBJ2-6, with a possible D match to TRBD1 (6 bases). The CDR3 contains 17 residues. Germline V gives CDR1 SGHAT, CDR2 FQNNGV. Trimming removed 3 bases from V and 0 bases from J, with 12 bases in between. The CDR3 sequence: CASSLGTPISGANVLTF. CDR3 sequence (DNA): TGTGCCAGCAGCTTGGGGACACCAATCTCTGGGGCCAACGTCCTGACTTTC.

The table lists this clonotype with a few counts. The chain is built from TRBV20-1 and TRBJ2-7, with D maybe TRBD2 (6 bases). V lost 3 bases, J lost 7 bases, and 22 bases lay in between. Germline loops: CDR1 DFQATT, CDR2 SNEGSKA (reference sequence). CDR3 length equals 15 residues. The CDR3 nucleotides read TGCAGTGCTAGCAACAACAAGGTCCAGGGAGGAGAGCAGTACTTC. Translating gives CSASNNKVQGGEQYF.

This chain joins TRBV29-1 and TRBJ1-1; 7 nucleotides match TRBD1. CDR1 and CDR2 (germline): SQVTM, ANQGSEA. The CDR3 loop spans 14 amino acids. V was pared by 3 bases and J by 3 bases, with 7 bases of the junction left unmatched. CDR3 coding DNA: TGCAGCGTTGAGATGACAGGGACTTACACTGAAGCTTTCTTT. This gives the protein CSVEMTGTYTEAFF. Complete variable domain (other parts from reference TRBV29-1 and TRBJ1-1): SAVISQKPSRDICQRGTSLTIQCQVDSQVTMMFWYRQQPGQSLTLIATANQGSEATYESGFVIDKFPISRPNLTFSTLTVSNMSPEDSSIYLCSVEMTGTYTEAFFGQGTRLTVV.

This clonotype came up a few times. V is TRBV27 and J is TRBJ2-2; 7 nucleotides align to TRBD1. The CDR3 totals 16 residues. Per germline, CDR1 MNHEY and CDR2 SMNVEV (reference sequence). V lost 1 base and J lost 5; bases outside the gene matches: 7. The CDR3 loop reads CASSLLRGRKTGELFF. The CDR3 region has the DNA TGTGCCAGCAGTTTATTAAGGGGGCGGAAAACCGGGGAGCTGTTTTTT.

At least ten counts were recorded for this clonotype. The rearrangement links TRBV5-1 to TRBJ1-1, with D maybe TRBD1 (6 bases). CDR3 length: 14 residues. V was clipped by 3 bases and J by 4 bases, with 13 bases between them. The germline V gene encodes CDR1 SGHRS and CDR2 YFSETQ. Here the CDR3 reads CASSSLGGPTEAFF. In DNA, the CDR3 is TGCGCCAGCAGCTCCCTTGGGGGGCCCACTGAAGCTTTCTTT.